Listed here are 2 T cell receptor beta chains from one sample, sequenced in a study of blood T cell repertoires in COVID-19. Method: immunoSEQ multiplex PCR; TCRdb's copy keeps in-frame clones and lacks some. The sample yields about 53,000 clones, 70% to 85% seen once. Sequencing used peripheral blood. Receptor source: a human donor in a cohort sampled during active COVID-19.

V gene TRBV5-4 combines with J gene TRBJ2-7, with D possibly TRBD2 on 6 matching bases. This CDR3 region has 15 residues. Germline V lookup: CDR1 SGHNT, CDR2 YYREEE (reference sequence). Trimming stripped 0 bases from V and 3 bases from J, with 13 bases between. CDR3 nucleotides: TGTGCCAGCAGCTTGGGAGGGGCGGGATACTACGAGCAGTACTTC. This translates into CASSLGGAGYYEQYF. The full variable domain, its missing parts supplied by reference TRBV5-4 and TRBJ2-7, is ETGVTQSPTHLIKTRGQQVTLRCSSQSGHNTVSWYQQALGQGPQFIFQYYREEENGRGNFPPRFSGLQFPNYSSELNVNALELDDSALYLCASSLGGAGYYEQYFGPGTRLTVT.

The genes are TRBV5-6 and TRBJ1-1; 7 bases are a match to TRBD1. V dropped 4 bases and J dropped 8; count of bases not matched to a gene: 14. The CDR3 is made up of 15 amino acids. Germline-derived CDR1 and CDR2 are SGHDT and YYEEEE. CDR3 nucleotides: TGTGCCAGCAGCCGCACAGATGACAGGGAGAGCGAAGCTTTCTTT. It translates to CASSRTDDRESEAFF.